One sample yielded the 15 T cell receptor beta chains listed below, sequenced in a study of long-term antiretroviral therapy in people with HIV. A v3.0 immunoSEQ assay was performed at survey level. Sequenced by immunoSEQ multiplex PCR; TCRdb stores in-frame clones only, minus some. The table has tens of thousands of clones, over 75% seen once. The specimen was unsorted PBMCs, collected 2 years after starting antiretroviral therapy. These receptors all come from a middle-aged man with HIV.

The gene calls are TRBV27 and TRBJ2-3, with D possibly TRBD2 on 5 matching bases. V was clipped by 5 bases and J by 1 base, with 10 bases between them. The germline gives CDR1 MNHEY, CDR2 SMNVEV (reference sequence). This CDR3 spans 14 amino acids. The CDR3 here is CASSPRGRTDTQYF. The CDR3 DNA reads TGTGCCAGCAGTCCTAGAGGGCGCACAGATACGCAGTATTTT.

CDR3 in DNA: TGTGCCAGCAGCTTAGAACAATTTTCCTACGAGCAGTACTTC. It is translated as CASSLEQFSYEQYF. The chain links TRBV7-8 to TRBJ2-7, with D unclear. The germline V gene encodes CDR1 SGHVS and CDR2 FQNEAQ. The CDR3 spans 14 residues. V shed 1 base and J shed 1 base, with 8 bases lying between them.

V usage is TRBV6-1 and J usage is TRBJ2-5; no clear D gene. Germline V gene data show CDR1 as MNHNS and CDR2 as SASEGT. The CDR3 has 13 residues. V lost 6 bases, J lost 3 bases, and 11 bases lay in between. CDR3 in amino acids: CASRNDFKETQYF. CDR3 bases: TGTGCCAGCAGGAATGACTTCAAAGAGACCCAGTACTTC.

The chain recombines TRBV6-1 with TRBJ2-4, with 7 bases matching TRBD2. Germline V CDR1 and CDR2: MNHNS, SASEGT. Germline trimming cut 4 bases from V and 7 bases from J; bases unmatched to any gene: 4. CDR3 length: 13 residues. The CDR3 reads CASSADSGNIQYF. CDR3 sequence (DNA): TGTGCCAGCAGTGCCGATAGCGGGAACATTCAGTACTTC.

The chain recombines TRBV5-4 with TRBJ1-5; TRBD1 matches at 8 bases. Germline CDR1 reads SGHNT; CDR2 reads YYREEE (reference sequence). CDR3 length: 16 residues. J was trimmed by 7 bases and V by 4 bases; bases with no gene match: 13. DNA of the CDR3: TGTGCCAGCAGCGAGGGGGGACAGGCGGCAGGCCAGCCCCAGCATTTT. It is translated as CASSEGGQAAGQPQHF. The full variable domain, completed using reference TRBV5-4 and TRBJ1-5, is ETGVTQSPTHLIKTRGQQVTLRCSSQSGHNTVSWYQQALGQGPQFIFQYYREEENGRGNFPPRFSGLQFPNYSSELNVNALELDDSALYLCASSEGGQAAGQPQHFGDGTRLSIL.

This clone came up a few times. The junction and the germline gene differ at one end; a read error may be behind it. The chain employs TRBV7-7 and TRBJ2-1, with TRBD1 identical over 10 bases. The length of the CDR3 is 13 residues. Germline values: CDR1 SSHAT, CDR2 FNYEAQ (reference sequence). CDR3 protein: CASSLGTGDEQFF. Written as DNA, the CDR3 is TGTGCTAGCAGCTTAGGGACAGGGGATGAGCAGTTCTTC.

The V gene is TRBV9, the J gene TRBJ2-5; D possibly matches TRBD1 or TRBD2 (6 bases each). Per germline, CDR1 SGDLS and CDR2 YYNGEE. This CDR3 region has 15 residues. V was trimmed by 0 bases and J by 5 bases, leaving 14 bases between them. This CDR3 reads CASSVDYWGAETQYF. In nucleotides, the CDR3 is TGTGCCAGCAGCGTAGACTACTGGGGGGCCGAGACCCAGTACTTC.

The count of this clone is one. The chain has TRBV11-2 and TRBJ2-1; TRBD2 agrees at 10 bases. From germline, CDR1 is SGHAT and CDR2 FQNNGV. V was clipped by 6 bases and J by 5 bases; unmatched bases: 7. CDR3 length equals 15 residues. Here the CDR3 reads CASRSSGSWNNEQFF. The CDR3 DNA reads TGTGCCAGCAGGTCTAGCGGGAGTTGGAACAATGAGCAGTTCTTC.

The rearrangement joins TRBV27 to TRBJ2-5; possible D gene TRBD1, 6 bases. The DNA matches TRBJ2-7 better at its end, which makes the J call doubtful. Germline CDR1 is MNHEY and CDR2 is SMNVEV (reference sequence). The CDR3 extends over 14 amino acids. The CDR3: CASRSGVATYEQYF. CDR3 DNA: TGTGCCAGCAGGTCAGGGGTTGCCACCTACGAGCAGTACTTC.

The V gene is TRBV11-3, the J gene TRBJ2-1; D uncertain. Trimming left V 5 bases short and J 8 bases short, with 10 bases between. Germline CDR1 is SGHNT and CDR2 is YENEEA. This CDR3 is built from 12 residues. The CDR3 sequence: CASSASGDEQFF. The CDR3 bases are TGTGCCAGCAGCGCTTCGGGTGATGAGCAGTTCTTC.

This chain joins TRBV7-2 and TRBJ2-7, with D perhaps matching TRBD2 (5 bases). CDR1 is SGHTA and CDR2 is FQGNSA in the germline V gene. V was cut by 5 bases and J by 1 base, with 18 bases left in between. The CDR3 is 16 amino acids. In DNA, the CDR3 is TGTGCCAGCAGCCCGTTTGGCGGGCTCCTTTCCTACGAGCAGTACTTC. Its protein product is CASSPFGGLLSYEQYF. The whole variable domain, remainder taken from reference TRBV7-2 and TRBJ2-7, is GAGVSQSPSNKVTEKGKDVELRCDPISGHTALYWYRQSLGQGLEFLIYFQGNSAPDKSGLPSDRFSAERTGGSVSTLTIQRTQQEDSAVYLCASSPFGGLLSYEQYFGPGTRLTVT.

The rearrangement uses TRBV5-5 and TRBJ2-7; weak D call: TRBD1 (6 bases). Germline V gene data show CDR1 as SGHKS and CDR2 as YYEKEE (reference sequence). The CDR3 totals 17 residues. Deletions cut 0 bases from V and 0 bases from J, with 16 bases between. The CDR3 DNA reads TGTGCCAGCAGCTTGGCCTATGGACAGCCACACTCCTACGAGCAGTACTTC. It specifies CASSLAYGQPHSYEQYF.

CDR3: CASSFLGKHGYTF. Here the CDR3 DNA reads TGTGCCAGCAGCTTTTTGGGGAAACATGGCTACACCTTC. The V and J genes are TRBV5-4 and TRBJ1-2; D gene uncertain. V was shortened by 2 bases and J by 6 bases, with 11 bases between the two germline ends. Germline lookup yields CDR1 SGHNT and CDR2 YYREEE (reference sequence). The CDR3 runs 13 residues.

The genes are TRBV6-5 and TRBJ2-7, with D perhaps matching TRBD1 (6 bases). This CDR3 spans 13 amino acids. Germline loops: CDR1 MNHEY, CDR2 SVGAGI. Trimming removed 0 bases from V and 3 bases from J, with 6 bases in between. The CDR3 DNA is TGTGCCAGCAGTTACTCACAGGGCTACGAGCAGTACTTC. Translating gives CASSYSQGYEQYF.

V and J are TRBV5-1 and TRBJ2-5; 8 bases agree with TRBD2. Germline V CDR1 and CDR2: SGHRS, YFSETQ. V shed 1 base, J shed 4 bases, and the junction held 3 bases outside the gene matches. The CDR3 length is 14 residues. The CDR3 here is CASSLSSGRETQYF. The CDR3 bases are TGCGCCAGCAGCTTGTCCAGCGGGAGAGAGACCCAGTACTTC. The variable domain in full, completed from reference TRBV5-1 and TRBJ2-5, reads KAGVTQTPRYLIKTRGQQVTLSCSPISGHRSVSWYQQTPGQGLQFLFEYFSETQRNKGNFPGRFSGRQFSNSRSEMNVSTLELGDSALYLCASSLSSGRETQYFGPGTRLLVL.